A selection of T cell receptor beta chains follows, all from one sample in a study of T cell repertoires in cytomegalovirus infection. TCRdb analysed the reads with MiXCR anew, one entry per CDR3 protein. This table has about 340,000 distinct CDR3 sequences, 25% to 35% appearing once. Their antigen targets remain unknown. Specimen: cultured PBMCs, collected from culture after CMV antigen stimulation. The receptor source for this set is a human donor in good health (CMV status not recorded). Some clones in this sample may be carry-over from other donors' samples. CDR3s include the opening cysteine and the closing phenylalanine or tryptophan. The D gene is left open where the match is weak. Not all rows give a size; the values are once, few, many and, for expanded clones, a class.

V	size	length	D	J	DNA	CDR3
TRBV5-6	-	17	-	TRBJ1-4	TGTGCCAGCAGCTCCCGGACATATGTATCAACTAATGAAAAACTGTTTTTT	CASSSRTYVSTNEKLFF
TRBV4-1	-	15	-	TRBJ2-7	TGCGCCAGCAGCAGACTCCGGGGCCCGGGGAACGAGCAGTACTTC	CASSRLRGPGNEQYF
TRBV19	-	13	TRBD1	TRBJ1-2	TGTGCCTCTAGGGAAGGGGGCTACTATGGCTACACCTTC	CASREGGYYGYTF
TRBV12-3/TRBV12-4	few	16	TRBD1	TRBJ2-1	TGTGCCAGCATTTGGGGACAGGGAGGTTCCTACAATGAGCAGTTCTTC	CASIWGQGGSYNEQFF
TRBV7-9	few	17	TRBD1	TRBJ2-6	TGTGCCAGCAACACGGGACAGGGGGCTTCTGGGGCCAACGTCCTGACTTTC	CASNTGQGASGANVLTF
TRBV29-1	few	13	TRBD1	TRBJ1-4	TGCAGCGTTGTGGGACAGGGAAATGAAAAACTGTTTTTT	CSVVGQGNEKLFF
TRBV6-5	-	13	-	TRBJ2-5	TGTGCCAGCAGTTCCCGGGGGTGGAAGACCCAGTACTTC	CASSSRGWKTQYF
TRBV7-6	many	15	-	TRBJ1-1	TGTGCCAGCAGCTTACAAGGGGGTATTGACACTGAAGCTTTCTTT	CASSLQGGIDTEAFF
TRBV7-2	many	15	TRBD1	TRBJ1-3	TGTGCCAGCAGCGATACAGGGGGCAATGGAAACACCATATATTTT	CASSDTGGNGNTIYF
TRBV27	few	18	TRBD1	TRBJ1-6	TGTGCCAGCAGGAGGGGACAGGGTCAGTTTTGGTATAATTCACCCCTCCACTTT	CASRRGQGQFWYNSPLHF
TRBV12-3/TRBV12-4	-	11	-	TRBJ1-1	TGTGCCAGCAGTTTAGCGCTAGAAGCTTTCTTT	CASSLALEAFF
TRBV20-1	once	14	TRBD2	TRBJ2-5	TGCAGTGCTAGGGTAGCGGGGGGCCAAGAGACCCAGTACTTC	CSARVAGGQETQYF
TRBV27	-	15	TRBD1	TRBJ1-6	TGTGCCAGCAGTCCGGAGGGGACAGGGAGTTCACCCCTCCACTTT	CASSPEGTGSSPLHF
TRBV19	few	14	-	TRBJ1-5	TGTGCCAGTACCGCGGGAGGGGATCGTCAGCCCCAGCATTTT	CASTAGGDRQPQHF
TRBV9	few	15	-	TRBJ2-1	TGTGCCAGCAGCCCCCGGGCCGTCTCCTACAATGAGCAGTTCTTC	CASSPRAVSYNEQFF
TRBV28	few	16	TRBD1	TRBJ2-5	TGTGCCAGCAGTTCCTACTCCAGGGGGCTCCAAGAGACCCAGTACTTC	CASSSYSRGLQETQYF
TRBV20-1	once	12	-	TRBJ2-5	TGCAGTGCCGCGGGACTCCAAGAGACCCAGTACTTC	CSAAGLQETQYF
TRBV6-1	many	14	TRBD1	TRBJ1-5	TGTGCCAGCAGTCAAAGGGGGCTAGGGCAGCCCCAGCATTTT	CASSQRGLGQPQHF
TRBV15	few	12	-	TRBJ1-1	TGTGCCACCAGCAGAGAAACAAAAGAAGCTTTCTTT	CATSRETKEAFF
TRBV2	-	14	TRBD1	TRBJ2-7	TGTGCCAGCAGTGAACGGACAGGGCCCCACGAGCAGTACTTC	CASSERTGPHEQYF
TRBV6-5	-	14	-	TRBJ1-6	TGTGCCAGCAGTTCCGGACGGGGTAATTCACCCCTCCACTTT	CASSSGRGNSPLHF
TRBV11-3	many	14	TRBD1	TRBJ2-1	TGTGCCAGCAGCACGGACAGGGGTTCTGGTGAGCAGTTCTTC	CASSTDRGSGEQFF
TRBV5-1	-	16	-	TRBJ1-1	TGCGCCAGCAGCTTGGCCCGGAGGCAGTTGAACACTGAAGCTTTCTTT	CASSLARRQLNTEAFF
TRBV6-1	-	15	-	TRBJ2-1	TGTGCCAGCAGTGAAGCGTCTAGCGTCAACAATGAGCAGTTCTTC	CASSEASSVNNEQFF
TRBV28	-	21	TRBD1	TRBJ2-5	TGTGCCAGCAGTTTCCCCATGACAGGGAAGTCTATCGAGGGCGGACGGGAGACCCAGTACTTC	CASSFPMTGKSIEGGRETQYF
TRBV3-1	-	16	TRBD2	TRBJ2-4	TGTGCCAGCAGCCTGGGACTACCTTTAGCCAAAAACATTCAGTACTTC	CASSLGLPLAKNIQYF
TRBV7-9	-	16	-	TRBJ2-7	TGTGCCAGCAGCCGATGGGAGGCTAGTCTACCCTACGAGCAGTACTTC	CASSRWEASLPYEQYF
TRBV7-6	-	16	-	TRBJ2-7	TGTGCCAGCAGCTTATCCTCGACCGCTAGCTCCTACGAGCAGTACTTC	CASSLSSTASSYEQYF
TRBV4-1	-	17	TRBD2	TRBJ2-3	TGCGCCAGCAGCGGACTAGCGGGAGGGTTTAGCACAGATACGCAGTATTTT	CASSGLAGGFSTDTQYF
TRBV18	few	15	-	TRBJ2-5	TGTGCCAGCTCACCGACGGCGGGGACGGTCGAGACCCAGTACTTC	CASSPTAGTVETQYF
TRBV29-1	few	12	TRBD2	TRBJ2-1	TGCAGCGTCACGAATAGCGGGGATGAGCAGTTCTTC	CSVTNSGDEQFF
TRBV19	-	14	-	TRBJ1-6	TGTGCCAGTAGTATAGTTTGGAATAATTCACCCCTCCACTTT	CASSIVWNNSPLHF
TRBV12-3/TRBV12-4	many	15	TRBD1	TRBJ1-5	TGTGCCAGCAGTAGGGGGCGCGGGAGCAATCAGCCCCAGCATTTT	CASSRGRGSNQPQHF
TRBV19	once	14	-	TRBJ2-1	TGTGCCAGTAGTGTGACGGGAGACTACAATGAGCAGTTCTTC	CASSVTGDYNEQFF
TRBV12-5	-	16	-	TRBJ1-5	TGTGCTAGTGGTTTGGGGTACGAAGGATCCAATCAGCCCCAGCATTTT	CASGLGYEGSNQPQHF
TRBV24-1	-	15	-	TRBJ2-3	TGTGCCACCAGTGATTCACGATCAAACACAGATACGCAGTATTTT	CATSDSRSNTDTQYF
TRBV7-8	-	16	-	TRBJ2-5	TGTGCCAGCAGCTTCCTAAGGCCCGAGGGTAAAGAGACCCAGTACTTC	CASSFLRPEGKETQYF
TRBV4-1	-	13	-	TRBJ1-2	TGCGCCAGCCTGGGGCAGGGGAACTATGGCTACACCTTC	CASLGQGNYGYTF
TRBV7-2	-	17	TRBD1	TRBJ2-3	TGTGCCAGCAGCCCAACCCCCAAGGGGGCCCTCACAGATACGCAGTATTTT	CASSPTPKGALTDTQYF
TRBV7-8	-	13	-	TRBJ2-7	TGTGCCAGCAGCTGGAATCCATCCTACGAGCAGTACTTC	CASSWNPSYEQYF
TRBV6-6	-	18	TRBD1	TRBJ2-2	TGTGCCAGCAGTTACTCGATATTAGACAGGGAAAACACCGGGGAGCTGTTTTTT	CASSYSILDRENTGELFF
TRBV7-2	many	13	-	TRBJ2-5	TGTGCCAGCAGCCCGACACCCCAAGAGACCCAGTACTTC	CASSPTPQETQYF
TRBV7-7	few	14	TRBD2	TRBJ2-3	TGTCCCAGGGGCGCTAGCGGGTTCACAGATACGCAGTATTTT	CPRGASGFTDTQYF
TRBV10-3	-	15	-	TRBJ1-2	TGTGCCATTCGTAGGGGGAGGGAACCACACTATGGCTACACCTTC	CAIRRGREPHYGYTF
TRBV19	-	13	-	TRBJ1-1	TGTGCCAGTAGAGGAGCAAGCGGGACTGAAGCTTTCTTT	CASRGASGTEAFF
TRBV6-1	-	15	-	TRBJ2-7	TGTGCCAGCAGTGAAGTAAGTAGCGGTCCCTACGAGCAGTACTTC	CASSEVSSGPYEQYF